Each of the 7 T cell receptor beta chains below was sequenced from the same sample in a study of T cells after yellow fever vaccination. A single record per CDR3 protein comes from TCRdb applying MiXCR to the 5' RACE reads. The sample has 95,000 to 150,000 distinct CDR3 sequences; approximately 9% are singletons. Here the sequenced sample was CD8+ T cells sorted from PBMCs, taken on the day of the yellow fever booster vaccination. The receptors originated from a man between 18 and 29 years old who received the YFV17D yellow fever vaccine.

This clonotype was counted a few times. The CDR3 region has the DNA TGCGCCAGCAGCCAAGTGAGCCTGAACACTGAAGCTTTCTTT. Amino acids: CASSQVSLNTEAFF. This sequence joins TRBV4-1 and TRBJ1-1; D is unresolved. In germline, CDR1 is MGHRA, CDR2 YSYEKL. The CDR3 spans 14 residues. Trimming pared 1 base from V and 0 bases from J, leaving 6 bases between.

This clonotype was detected ten times or more. The chain carries TRBV6-5 and TRBJ1-5; possible D gene TRBD1, 5 bases. The germline V gene encodes CDR1 MNHEY and CDR2 SVGAGI. The V and J ends lost 0 bases and 4 bases respectively, with 7 bases between them. CDR3 length equals 14 residues. CDR3 loop: CASSYSSGNQPQHF. CDR3 in DNA: TGTGCCAGCAGTTACTCTTCAGGGAATCAGCCCCAGCATTTT.

This clonotype was detected a few times. This chain connects TRBV7-8 to TRBJ1-1; possible D gene TRBD1, 6 bases. Trimming removed 4 bases from V and 5 bases from J, with 14 bases in between. CDR3 length: 14 residues. Germline V gene sequence: CDR1 SGHVS, CDR2 FQNEAQ. The CDR3 spells CASSSSQGRTEAFF. In DNA, the CDR3 is TGTGCCAGCAGCTCGAGCCAGGGGCGGACTGAAGCTTTCTTT.

The rearrangement uses TRBV5-6 and TRBJ2-3; D not certain. With 0 bases removed from V and 6 bases from J, the gap between germline ends came to 20 bases. The CDR3 contains 17 residues. Germline V gene sequence: CDR1 SGHDT, CDR2 YYEEEE. The CDR3 spells CASSLVYGEGVPDTQYF. The CDR3 region has the DNA TGTGCCAGCAGCTTGGTTTATGGGGAAGGAGTGCCGGATACGCAGTATTTT. Using reference TRBV5-6 and TRBJ2-3 for the parts outside the CDR3, the full variable domain is DAGVTQSPTHLIKTRGQQVTLRCSPKSGHDTVSWYQQALGQGPQFIFQYYEEEERQRGNFPDRFSGHQFPNYSSELNVNALLLGDSALYLCASSLVYGEGVPDTQYFGPGTRLTVL.

The rearrangement uses TRBV21-1 and TRBJ1-5. TRBV21-1 is marked as a pseudogene. The CDR3 sequence is 18 residues long. The CDR3 loop reads CASSPPGPPAYSNQPQHF. The CDR3 DNA is TGTGCCAGCAGCCCTCCGGGACCTCCCGCTTATAGCAATCAGCCCCAGCATTTT.

This clonotype was seen a few times. The V gene is TRBV27, the J gene TRBJ2-7, with D uncertain. V shed 0 bases and J shed 0 bases, with 6 bases lying between them. Germline V gives CDR1 MNHEY, CDR2 SMNVEV (reference sequence). The CDR3 runs 14 residues. The DNA of the CDR3 is TGTGCCAGCAGTTTATCGTCCAGCTCCTACGAGCAGTACTTC. It codes for CASSLSSSSYEQYF.

V and J are TRBV12-3 or TRBV12-4 and TRBJ1-3; TRBD1 matches at 8 bases. CDR3 length: 14 residues. Trimming took 6 bases from V and 3 from J; bases not matched to a gene: 4. CDR3 in DNA: TGTGCCAGCAGGGCAGGGGGCGTTGGAAACACCATATATTTT. Translating gives CASRAGGVGNTIYF.